This T cell receptor beta chain was identified during a study of PD-1 blockade in classical Hodgkin lymphoma. Across the study: Nivolumab was administered to patients intravenously at 3 mg/kg every 2 weeks.

The time point is: cycle 4 day 1 (C4D1), after more than 5 weeks of nivolumab. Exposure to brentuximab vedotin varied, and each patient had relapsed following autologous stem cell transplantation. Magnetic negative selection served to purify CD4+ T cells out of PBMCs that had been thawed. On this clone: Its antigen is still unknown.

The assay was immunoSEQ multiplex PCR, and TCRdb's table has in-frame clones only and misses some. The repertoire includes 25,000 to 30,000 clones, around 80% of them detected once, and about 0.59% sits in the top ten. V lost 5 bases and J lost 7, with 22 bases in between. The germline V gene has CDR1 PRHDT and CDR2 FYEKMQ (reference sequence). The CDR3 totals 16 residues. Study-wide results and caveats: By C4D1, diversity of CD4+ TCRs had risen significantly, whereas that of CD8+ TCRs had not. Newly diagnosed patients reportedly had lower baseline TCR diversity than healthy donors.

The sequencing here drew on CD4+ T cells from blood, taken before the fourth cycle of nivolumab. The TCR sequence derives from a human donor with classical Hodgkin lymphoma. The chain couples TRBV13 to TRBJ2-3, with D perhaps TRBD2 (6 bases). In DNA, the CDR3 is TGTGCCAGCAGCACCGGGACTCCATTTGCGTCTAATACGCAGTATTTT. It codes for CASSTGTPFASNTQYF. The full variable domain, with the rest looked up from reference TRBV13 and TRBJ2-3, is AAGVIQSPRHLIKEKRETATLKCYPIPRHDTVYWYQQGPGQDPQFLISFYEKMQSDKGSIPDRFSAQQFSDYHSELNMSSLELGDSALYFCASSTGTPFASNTQYFGPGTRLTVL.